This T cell receptor beta chain was sequenced in a study of cytomegalovirus exposure and HLA in healthy donors. Regarding this clone: Its specificity is unknown.

CDR3 length equals 16 residues. Germline CDR1 is MNHNS and CDR2 is SASEGT. V was shortened by 3 bases and J by 0 bases, with 9 bases between the two germline ends. Study-level points and caveats: Reported results showed that the classifier diagnosed cytomegalovirus status with high specificity and sensitivity. Most CMV-associated TCR beta chains appeared HLA-restricted in a later analysis.

The PCR had 60 Vbeta and 13 Jbeta primers. Here immunoSEQ multiplex PCR was the method, and the copy in TCRdb shows in-frame clones only, minus some. The data contain a few hundred thousand clones, around 80% of them singletons. This TCR was sampled from a woman aged 55 to 70 in good health and CMV-seropositive. The specimen was PBMCs. The chain carries TRBV6-1 and TRBJ2-6; D is uncertain. The CDR3 DNA is TGTGCCAGCAGTGACCCATTTAGCTCTGGGGCCAACGTCCTGACTTTC. Translation gives CASSDPFSSGANVLTF.